Shown below are 15 T cell receptor beta chains from a single sample sequenced in a study of blood T cell repertoires in COVID-19. TCRdb's copy holds only in-frame clones and misses some; the assay was immunoSEQ multiplex PCR. Of 230,000 or so clones listed, 80% to 85% were seen once; the top ten hold around 4.4%. Sequenced: peripheral blood. The receptors come from a man aged 45-60 years with active or convalescent COVID-19.

This rearrangement joins TRBV5-4 to TRBJ1-1; D perhaps matches TRBD1 (5 bases). Between the trimmed V and J ends, which lost 4 bases and 0 bases, there was a span of 13 bases. CDR3 length equals 15 residues. From germline, CDR1 is SGHNT and CDR2 YYREEE (reference sequence). The CDR3 sequence is CASSESGDLNTEAFF. In DNA form, the CDR3 reads TGTGCCAGCAGCGAAAGTGGGGACTTGAACACTGAAGCTTTCTTT.

The chain recombines TRBV4-3 with TRBJ1-3, with a weak D call TRBD1 (5 bases). The V gene's germline CDR1 is LGHNA and CDR2 YSLEER. V gave up 0 bases and J gave up 7 bases, with 13 bases separating them. There are 15 residues in the CDR3. CDR3 protein: CASSQDWGTWNTIYF. CDR3 bases: TGCGCCAGCAGCCAAGATTGGGGGACTTGGAACACCATATATTTT.

This chain joins TRBV5-1 and TRBJ2-2; 9 bases line up with TRBD2. V shed 5 bases, J shed 6 bases, and the junction held 11 bases outside the gene matches. Germline lookup yields CDR1 SGHRS and CDR2 YFSETQ. The CDR3 is 16 amino acids. As DNA, the CDR3 is TGCGCCAGCAGGCCGGCGGCGGGGGGGCACGCCGGGGAGCTGTTTTTT. As protein: CASRPAAGGHAGELFF.

The genes are TRBV6-5 and TRBJ1-5; tentative D call: TRBD1 (5 bases). The V gene lost 6 bases and the J gene lost 6 bases, with 18 bases spanning the gap. CDR3 size: 15 residues. Germline V gene lookup returns CDR1 MNHEY and CDR2 SVGAGI. Here the CDR3 DNA reads TGTGCCAGCAGCGGTGTGGGCAGGGCTGGTCAGCCCCAGCATTTT. Translating gives CASSGVGRAGQPQHF.

The chain carries TRBV5-1 and TRBJ2-3; 8 nucleotides line up with TRBD2. V was clipped by 7 bases and J by 6 bases; unmatched bases: 13. The CDR3 loop spans 15 amino acids. The germline gives CDR1 SGHRS, CDR2 YFSETQ. Written as DNA, the CDR3 is TGCGCCAGCGTCCCTCCGGGAGGGCCCATGGATACGCAGTATTTT. Amino acid sequence: CASVPPGGPMDTQYF.

The chain joins TRBV3-1 (or the pseudogene TRBV3-2) to TRBJ1-2, with 7 nucleotides matching TRBD1. Germline V gives CDR1 LGHDT, CDR2 YNNKEL (reference sequence). CDR3 length equals 17 residues. V was pared by 1 base and J by 2 bases, with 10 bases of the junction left unmatched. CDR3 DNA: TGTGCCAGCAGCCAAGGATTAGGGACAGCCCAAAACTATGGCTACACCTTC. This gives the protein CASSQGLGTAQNYGYTF.

Turning to this clone: The sample contains more than one DNA sequence encoding this CDR3. The chain couples TRBV3-1 (or the pseudogene TRBV3-2) to TRBJ1-1, with 7 bases identical to TRBD1. The V and J ends lost 1 base and 0 bases, in that order; junction bases with no gene match: 2. CDR1 LGHDT and CDR2 YNNKEL come from the germline V gene (reference sequence). The CDR3 consists of 15 residues. CDR3 residues: CASSQGQGLNTEAFF. In DNA, the CDR3 is TGTGCCAGCAGCCAAGGACAGGGCTTGAACACTGAAGCTTTCTTT.

The V gene is TRBV28, the J gene TRBJ2-4; TRBD2 matches 9 bases. After removal of 5 bases from V and 3 bases from J, the junction contained 8 bases not matched to a gene. CDR1 and CDR2 (germline): MDHEN, SYDVKM. The CDR3 length is 16 residues. In DNA, the CDR3 is TGTGCCAGCAGTGGTCTTGCGGGGGGGGTCAAAAACATTCAGTACTTC. Its translation is CASSGLAGGVKNIQYF.

This chain connects TRBV2 to TRBJ2-5; D unresolved. Per the germline V gene, CDR1 is SNHLY and CDR2 is FYNNEI. Trimming cost V 2 bases and J 9 bases, with 16 bases left between them. The CDR3 covers 14 residues. CDR3 sequence (DNA): TGTGCCAGCAGTGAAATTCCCCCAACAGCTGCCCAGTACTTC. Translated: CASSEIPPTAAQYF.

V and J are TRBV21-1 and TRBJ2-7; the D call in the table, TRBD1, was not verified against the DNA. TRBV21-1 is deemed a pseudogene. This CDR3 has 15 amino acids. In DNA, the CDR3 is TGTGCCAGCAGCAACTCCGGGACAGGGATTTACGAGCAGTACTTC. The encoded protein is CASSNSGTGIYEQYF.

The rearrangement links TRBV9 to TRBJ2-2, with TRBD1 matching 7 bases. Trimming at V came to 3 bases and at J to 5 bases, leaving 7 bases not matched to a gene. This CDR3 is 15 amino acids long. Looked up from germline, CDR1 is SGDLS and CDR2 is YYNGEE. The CDR3 is CASSEQGMETGELFF. For the CDR3, the DNA is TGTGCCAGCAGCGAACAGGGGATGGAGACCGGGGAGCTGTTTTTT.

V is TRBV29-1 and J is TRBJ1-1; TRBD1 agrees at 8 bases. Trimming cost V 7 bases and J 1 base; bases outside gene matches: 5. The CDR3 has 13 residues. Germline values: CDR1 SQVTM, CDR2 ANQGSEA. The CDR3 bases are TGCAGCGCCGGACAGGGATCGAACACTGAAGCTTTCTTT. This gives the protein CSAGQGSNTEAFF. The whole variable domain, filled in from reference TRBV29-1 and TRBJ1-1, reads SAVISQKPSRDICQRGTSLTIQCQVDSQVTMMFWYRQQPGQSLTLIATANQGSEATYESGFVIDKFPISRPNLTFSTLTVSNMSPEDSSIYLCSAGQGSNTEAFFGQGTRLTVV.

The chain links TRBV12-3 or TRBV12-4 to TRBJ1-2; TRBD1 might be the D (5 bases). The CDR3 is made up of 13 amino acids. V lost 7 bases and J lost 3, with 12 bases in between. In DNA form, the CDR3 reads TGTGCCAGCACCCCGGCAGGGTACTATGGCTACACCTTC. Its protein is CASTPAGYYGYTF.

This clone was seen a handful of times. The V gene is TRBV7-9, the J gene TRBJ1-2, with D unclear. V was cut by 6 bases and J by 8 bases, with 19 bases left in between. Per germline, CDR1 SEHNR and CDR2 FQNEAQ (reference sequence). The CDR3 extends over 14 amino acids. The CDR3 DNA follows: TGTGCCAGCAGGCGGACGGGTAGTGGAGGGGGCTACACCTTC. Protein sequence: CASRRTGSGGGYTF.

The chain is built from TRBV2 and TRBJ2-7; D not certain. V was clipped by 8 bases and J by 2 bases, with 7 bases between them. CDR1 is SNHLY and CDR2 is FYNNEI in the germline V gene. The length of the CDR3 is 11 residues. Here the CDR3 reads CASGSTYEQYF. DNA for the CDR3: TGTGCCAGCGGCTCGACCTACGAGCAGTACTTC.